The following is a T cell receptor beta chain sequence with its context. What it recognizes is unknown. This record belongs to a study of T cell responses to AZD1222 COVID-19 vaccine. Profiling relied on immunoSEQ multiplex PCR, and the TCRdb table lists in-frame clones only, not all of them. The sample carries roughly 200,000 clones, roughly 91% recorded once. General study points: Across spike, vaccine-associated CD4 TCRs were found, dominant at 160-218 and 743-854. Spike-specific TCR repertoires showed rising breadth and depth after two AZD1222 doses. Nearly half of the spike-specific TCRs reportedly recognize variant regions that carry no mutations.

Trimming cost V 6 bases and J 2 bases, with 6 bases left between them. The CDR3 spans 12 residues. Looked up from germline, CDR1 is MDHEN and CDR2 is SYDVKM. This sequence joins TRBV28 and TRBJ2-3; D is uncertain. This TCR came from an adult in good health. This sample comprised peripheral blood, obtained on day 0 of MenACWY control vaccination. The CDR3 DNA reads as TGTGCCAGCAGACAGATCACAGATACGCAGTATTTT. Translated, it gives CASRQITDTQYF. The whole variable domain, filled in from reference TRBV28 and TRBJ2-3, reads DVKVTQSSRYLVKRTGEKVFLECVQDMDHENMFWYRQDPGLGLRLIYFSYDVKMKEKGDIPEGYSVSREKKERFSLILESASTNQTSMYLCASRQITDTQYFGPGTRLTVL.